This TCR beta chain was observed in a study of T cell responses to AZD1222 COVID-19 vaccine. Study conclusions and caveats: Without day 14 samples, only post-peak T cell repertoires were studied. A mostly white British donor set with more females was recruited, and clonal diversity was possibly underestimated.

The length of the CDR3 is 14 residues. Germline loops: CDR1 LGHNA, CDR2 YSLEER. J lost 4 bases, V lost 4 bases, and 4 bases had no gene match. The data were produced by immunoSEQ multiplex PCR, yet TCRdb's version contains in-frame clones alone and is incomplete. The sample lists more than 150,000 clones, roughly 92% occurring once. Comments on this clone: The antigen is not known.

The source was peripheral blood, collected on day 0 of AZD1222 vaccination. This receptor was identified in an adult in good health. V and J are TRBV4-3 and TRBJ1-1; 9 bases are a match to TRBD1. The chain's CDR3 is CASSPSTGGTEAFF. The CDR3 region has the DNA TGCGCCAGCAGCCCATCGACAGGGGGCACTGAAGCTTTCTTT.